The 21 T cell receptor beta chains in this list originate from one sample, sequenced in a study of T cell changes during pregnancy in multiple sclerosis. TCRdb's copy holds only in-frame clones and misses some; the assay was immunoSEQ multiplex PCR. Among approximately 40,000 clones listed, around 91% were seen once. This specimen consisted of CD8+ T cells from peripheral blood mononuclear cells, obtained in the third trimester of pregnancy. The receptor set was obtained from a female donor with multiple sclerosis, enrolled in a pregnancy study.

This rearrangement joins TRBV11-1 to TRBJ2-2; D is possibly TRBD2 (5 bases). Per the germline V gene, CDR1 is SGHAT and CDR2 is FQDESV (reference sequence). V shed 2 bases and J shed 2 bases, with 12 bases lying between them. There are 16 residues in the CDR3. This chain's CDR3 is CASSLRAGENTGELFF. The CDR3 DNA follows: TGTGCCAGCAGCTTACGGGCCGGGGAAAACACCGGGGAGCTGTTTTTT.

The gene calls are TRBV2 and TRBJ2-1, with TRBD2 matching over 7 bases. The germline gives CDR1 SNHLY, CDR2 FYNNEI. This CDR3 has 14 residues. The J segment lost 4 bases and the V segment lost 4 bases, leaving 4 bases of the junction unmatched. CDR3: CASSGRGVYNEQFF. The CDR3 DNA is TGTGCCAGCAGTGGACGGGGGGTTTACAATGAGCAGTTCTTC.

The chain combines TRBV4-3 with TRBJ2-6; D perhaps matches TRBD1 (6 bases). V lost 3 bases and J lost 1, with 10 bases in between. Germline V gives CDR1 LGHNA, CDR2 YSLEER. The CDR3 is 16 residues long. This chain's CDR3 is CASSHNQGSGANVLTF. The CDR3 DNA reads as TGCGCCAGCAGCCACAACCAGGGGTCTGGGGCCAACGTCCTGACTTTC.

The chain combines TRBV6-1 with TRBJ2-6; D remains unclear. CDR3 length equals 15 residues. Germline CDR1 is MNHNS and CDR2 is SASEGT. V lost 7 bases and J 4 bases, leaving 14 bases between the germline ends. The CDR3 is CASTRIMSGANVLTF. The DNA of the CDR3 is TGTGCCAGCACCCGTATTATGAGCGGGGCCAACGTCCTGACTTTC.

V usage is TRBV2 and J usage is TRBJ2-5; weak D call: TRBD1 (5 bases). The CDR3 consists of 14 residues. The germline V and J ends were trimmed by 3 bases and 1 base, with 9 bases remaining between them. Germline V gene lookup returns CDR1 SNHLY and CDR2 FYNNEI. The CDR3 DNA follows: TGTGCCAGCAGTGACCCCGACAGCCAAGAGACCCAGTACTTC. Translated, it gives CASSDPDSQETQYF.

The V and J genes are TRBV10-1 and TRBJ2-7; TRBD2 is a possible D gene (6 bases). V lost 4 bases to trimming and J lost 2 bases, with 12 bases between them. The CDR3 length is 14 residues. Germline V gene sequence: CDR1 WNHNN, CDR2 SYGVQD (reference sequence). CDR3 nucleotides: TGCGCCAGCAGTGGATCTAGCGCTCCCTACGAGCAGTACTTC. This encodes CASSGSSAPYEQYF.

This clone was counted a single time. The V call is TRBV6-1, the J call TRBJ1-3; a possible D gene is TRBD1 (5 bases). V was clipped by 2 bases and J by 9 bases, with 23 bases between them. CDR1 is MNHNS, CDR2 SASEGT, per germline. The CDR3 is 17 residues long. CDR3 amino acids: CASSELGVGGTKSTIYF. The DNA for the CDR3 is TGTGCCAGCAGTGAATTGGGGGTCGGAGGGACGAAGAGCACCATATATTTT.

This chain uses TRBV7-2 with TRBJ1-4; D is possibly TRBD1 (6 bases). The CDR3 is made up of 17 amino acids. V lost 5 bases, J lost 5 bases, and 21 bases lay in between. Germline CDR1 reads SGHTA; CDR2 reads FQGNSA. The CDR3 region has the DNA TGTGCCAGCAGCCGGGGGGCAGGGCCGAGGGGAAATGAAAAACTGTTTTTT. Encoded protein: CASSRGAGPRGNEKLFF.

This chain connects TRBV10-2 to TRBJ2-7, with 8 nucleotides matching TRBD2. With 3 bases clipped from V and 2 bases from J, the junction kept 3 bases outside the gene matches. The CDR3 spans 14 residues. Germline CDR1 WSHSY, CDR2 SAAADI. CDR3 sequence reads: CASSEGREAYEQYF. In DNA form, the CDR3 reads TGCGCCAGCAGTGAAGGGCGGGAGGCCTACGAGCAGTACTTC.

The CDR3 DNA reads as TGTGCCAGCAGAACCTCGACAGGGTCAGCCTACGAGCAGTACTTC. It specifies CASRTSTGSAYEQYF. This chain connects TRBV6-1 to TRBJ2-7, with 7 bases that match TRBD1. The CDR3 contains 15 residues. The germline V gene encodes CDR1 MNHNS and CDR2 SASEGT. The junction had 10 bases not matched to a gene; V was cut back by 6 bases and J by 2 bases.

This clone has a handful of counts. The V call is TRBV7-6, the J call TRBJ2-7, with TRBD2 matching over 7 bases. The germline gives CDR1 SGHVS, CDR2 FNYEAQ. J lost 4 bases, V lost 0 bases, and 3 bases had no gene match. The CDR3 runs 14 residues. The CDR3 loop reads CASSLASGGYEQYF. In DNA, the CDR3 is TGTGCCAGCAGCTTAGCCTCGGGAGGTTACGAGCAGTACTTC. Filled out from reference TRBV7-6 and TRBJ2-7, the complete variable domain reads GAGVSQSPRYKVTKRGQDVALRCDPISGHVSLYWYRQALGQGPEFLTYFNYEAQQDKSGLPNDRFSAERPEGSISTLTIQRTEQRDSAMYRCASSLASGGYEQYFGPGTRLTVT.

The chain links TRBV19 to TRBJ1-1; D uncertain. The germline V and J ends were trimmed by 4 bases and 5 bases, with 14 bases remaining between them. CDR1 and CDR2 (germline): LNHDA, SQIVND (reference sequence). The CDR3 has 14 amino acids. Written as DNA, the CDR3 is TGTGCCAGTAGTACCGGAGGGCGGCGGACTGAAGCTTTCTTT. Translation gives CASSTGGRRTEAFF. Based on the CDR3 plus reference TRBV19 and TRBJ1-1, the full variable domain is DGGITQSPKYLFRKEGQNVTLSCEQNLNHDAMYWYRQDPGQGLRLIYYSQIVNDFQKGDIAEGYSVSREKKESFPLTVTSAQKNPTAFYLCASSTGGRRTEAFFGQGTRLTVV.

The chain has TRBV2 and TRBJ2-2; 10 positions match TRBD1. Germline CDR1 SNHLY, CDR2 FYNNEI. The V gene end was trimmed by 7 bases and the J gene end by 0 bases; junction bases not matched to a gene: 11. The CDR3 spans 18 residues. DNA for the CDR3: TGTGCCAGCAAAGAATTGGGACAGGGGTTTCCGAACACCGGGGAGCTGTTTTTT. This codes for CASKELGQGFPNTGELFF.

The V gene is TRBV5-1, the J gene TRBJ2-3, with TRBD1 identical over 7 bases. Germline CDR1 is SGHRS and CDR2 is YFSETQ. The ends lost 4 bases at V and 6 bases at J; junction bases unmatched: 5. The CDR3 is 13 residues long. The CDR3 nucleotides are TGCGCCAGCAGCGGAACAGGGGACGATACGCAGTATTTT. Translation gives CASSGTGDDTQYF.

The genes are TRBV4-2 and TRBJ1-1, with no clear D. In germline, CDR1 is LGHNA, CDR2 YNFKEQ. This CDR3 has 14 amino acids. The V end lost 1 base, the J end lost 6 bases, and 12 bases lay between the germline ends. The CDR3 nucleotides are TGTGCCAGCAGCCAAGGTCGTGAGGGCGCTGAAGCTTTCTTT. Encoded protein: CASSQGREGAEAFF.

This clone appeared once. V usage is TRBV6-5 and J usage is TRBJ2-1; TRBD2 matches 7 bases. V shed 4 bases, J shed 4 bases, and the junction held 7 bases outside the gene matches. The CDR3 spans 15 residues. From germline, CDR1 is MNHEY and CDR2 SVGAGI. For the CDR3, the DNA is TGTGCCAGCAGTTTAGCTAGCGGACTGTACAATGAGCAGTTCTTC. This gives the protein CASSLASGLYNEQFF.

This chain links TRBV9 with TRBJ1-2; the D gene is possibly TRBD1 (5 bases). Trimming took 4 bases from V and 3 from J, leaving 28 bases between them. CDR1 is SGDLS, CDR2 YYNGEE, per germline. The length of the CDR3 is 19 residues. CDR3 amino acids: CASSPSGGVGAIPHYGYTF. CDR3 nucleotide sequence: TGTGCCAGCAGCCCGAGTGGAGGGGTGGGCGCGATTCCACACTATGGCTACACCTTC. The full variable domain, its missing parts supplied by reference TRBV9 and TRBJ1-2, is DSGVTQTPKHLITATGQRVTLRCSPRSGDLSVYWYQQSLDQGLQFLIQYYNGEERAKGNILERFSAQQFPDLHSELNLSSLELGDSALYFCASSPSGGVGAIPHYGYTFGSGTRLTVV.

CDR3 nucleotide sequence: TGTGCCAGCAGCCCCGGGACAAGCTATGGCTACACCTTC. It codes for CASSPGTSYGYTF. V and J are TRBV7-6 and TRBJ1-2, with D perhaps TRBD1 (6 bases). The CDR3 loop spans 13 amino acids. The germline gives CDR1 SGHVS, CDR2 FNYEAQ. With 5 bases removed from V and 4 bases from J, the gap between germline ends came to 11 bases.

This clone was seen once. The chain couples TRBV6-6 to TRBJ1-5; D is unresolved. CDR3 length: 16 amino acids. From germline, CDR1 is MNHNY and CDR2 SVGAGI (reference sequence). Trimming took 8 bases from V and 1 from J, leaving 18 bases between them. The CDR3 nucleotides are TGTGCCAGCGGAGAGGCCCTTGTCGAGAGCAATCAGCCCCAGCATTTT. It is translated as CASGEALVESNQPQHF.

The chain joins TRBV7-9 to TRBJ2-1, with 9 bases that match TRBD1. Losses at the gene ends were 2 bases for V and 14 bases for J; bases not matched to a gene: 16. Looked up from germline, CDR1 is SEHNR and CDR2 is FQNEAQ (reference sequence). The CDR3 spans 16 residues. CDR3 region: CASSLTGTGFYYQEFF. DNA of the CDR3: TGTGCCAGCAGCTTAACGGGGACAGGGTTTTATTATCAGGAGTTCTTC. The complete variable domain, with remaining parts taken from reference TRBV7-9 and TRBJ2-1, reads DTGVSQNPRHKITKRGQNVTFRCDPISEHNRLYWYRQTLGQGPEFLTYFQNEAQLEKSRLLSDRFSAERPKGSFSTLEIQRTEQGDSAMYLCASSLTGTGFYYQEFFGPGTRLTVL.

This clone was observed a few times. The chain joins TRBV9 to TRBJ1-6; 7 bases align to TRBD1. Germline V gives CDR1 SGDLS, CDR2 YYNGEE. This CDR3 has 14 residues. V shed 2 bases, J shed 9 bases, and the junction held 5 bases outside the gene matches. This CDR3 is CASSVEGAVSPLHF. CDR3 bases: TGTGCCAGCAGCGTTGAGGGGGCGGTTTCACCCCTCCACTTT. The full variable domain, completed using reference TRBV9 and TRBJ1-6, is DSGVTQTPKHLITATGQRVTLRCSPRSGDLSVYWYQQSLDQGLQFLIQYYNGEERAKGNILERFSAQQFPDLHSELNLSSLELGDSALYFCASSVEGAVSPLHFGNGTRLTVT.